The rows below give T cell receptor beta chains drawn from one sample of a study of shared T cell receptors in the human thymus. Method: immunoSEQ multiplex PCR; TCRdb's copy keeps in-frame clones and lacks some. The top ten clones hold around 0.01% of a sample with fewer than 700,000 clones, roughly 88% of them seen once. In addition, the sample was reused for a study of human thymus T cells.

The sample taken for sequencing was thymocytes. These receptors came from a boy younger than two with a congenital heart defect. The CDR3 runs from the conserved cysteine through the conserved F or W. D genes are given only for firm matches. The size of a clone is reported for some rows only, either as once, few or many, or as a class for expanded clones.

V gene: TRBV18
CDR3 length: 17
J gene: TRBJ1-5
D gene: .
clone size: .
CDR3 DNA: TGTGCCAGCTCAGAGACCCACAGGGCTTATAGCAATCAGCCCCAGCATTTT
CDR3 protein: CASSETHRAYSNQPQHF

V gene: TRBV14
CDR3 length: 12
J gene: TRBJ2-1
D gene: .
clone size: .
CDR3 DNA: TGTGCCAGTGACAAGGGAGGAAATGAGCAGTTCTTC
CDR3 protein: CASDKGGNEQFF

V gene: TRBV27
CDR3 length: 18
J gene: TRBJ2-7
D gene: TRBD1
clone size: .
CDR3 DNA: TGTGCCAGCAGTTTAATTTCCCCCCGTCGACAGGGCATGAGGGAGCAGTACTTC
CDR3 protein: CASSLISPRRQGMREQYF

V gene: TRBV9
CDR3 length: 16
J gene: TRBJ2-2
D gene: TRBD2
clone size: .
CDR3 DNA: TGTGCCAGCAGCGTTTTTAGCGGGATGCACACCGGGGAGCTGTTTTTT
CDR3 protein: CASSVFSGMHTGELFF

V gene: TRBV7-6
CDR3 length: 16
J gene: TRBJ2-3
D gene: .
clone size: .
CDR3 DNA: TGTGCCAGCAGCTTGGGGGCCATAAACCACACAGATACGCAGTATTTT
CDR3 protein: CASSLGAINHTDTQYF

V gene: TRBV7-8
CDR3 length: 16
J gene: TRBJ1-1
D gene: TRBD1
clone size: .
CDR3 DNA: TGTGCCAGCAGCTCAGAGGCAGGGACAGGGAACACTGAAGCTTTCTTT
CDR3 protein: CASSSEAGTGNTEAFF

V gene: TRBV14
CDR3 length: 15
J gene: TRBJ2-7
D gene: .
clone size: .
CDR3 DNA: TGTGCCAGCAGCCACTCGAACGGGAGACTCAACGAGCAGTACTTC
CDR3 protein: CASSHSNGRLNEQYF

V gene: TRBV5-4
CDR3 length: 15
J gene: TRBJ2-1
D gene: TRBD2
clone size: few
CDR3 DNA: TGTGCCAGCAGCTTGCCAGCGGGAGTGGGGGGTGAGCAGTTCTTC
CDR3 protein: CASSLPAGVGGEQFF

V gene: TRBV20-1
CDR3 length: 10
J gene: TRBJ1-2
D gene: .
clone size: .
CDR3 DNA: TGCAGTGCTAGTGAGGGTGGCTACACCTTC
CDR3 protein: CSASEGGYTF

V gene: TRBV29-1
CDR3 length: 17
J gene: TRBJ2-2
D gene: .
clone size: once
CDR3 DNA: TGCAGCGTTGAAGGGGGGGGGCTGAGGGAGTACCCCGGGGAGCTGTTTTTT
CDR3 protein: CSVEGGGLREYPGELFF

V gene: TRBV7-9
CDR3 length: 14
J gene: TRBJ2-1
D gene: TRBD1
clone size: .
CDR3 DNA: TGTGCCAGCAGCTCCGCGGACAGGGGCCATGAGCAGTTCTTC
CDR3 protein: CASSSADRGHEQFF

V gene: TRBV4-3
CDR3 length: 13
J gene: TRBJ2-2
D gene: .
clone size: .
CDR3 DNA: TGCGCCAGCAGCCTTCCCAGGCCCGGGGAGCTGTTTTTT
CDR3 protein: CASSLPRPGELFF

V gene: TRBV7-8
CDR3 length: 16
J gene: TRBJ1-4
D gene: TRBD1
clone size: .
CDR3 DNA: TGTGCCAGCAGCCCAACCTACAGGGGAAGGAATGAAAAACTGTTTTTT
CDR3 protein: CASSPTYRGRNEKLFF

V gene: TRBV4-1
CDR3 length: 15
J gene: TRBJ2-5
D gene: .
clone size: once
CDR3 DNA: TGCGCCAGCAGCCAAGATCCGGGGATTGGGGAGACCCAGTACTTC
CDR3 protein: CASSQDPGIGETQYF

V gene: TRBV6-1
CDR3 length: 16
J gene: TRBJ1-3
D gene: .
clone size: .
CDR3 DNA: TGTGCCAGCAGTGCAACTCAGGGGCGGGCTGGAAACACCATATATTTT
CDR3 protein: CASSATQGRAGNTIYF

V gene: TRBV27
CDR3 length: 15
J gene: TRBJ1-2
D gene: TRBD1
clone size: .
CDR3 DNA: TGTGCCAGCAGTTGTACAGGGGCGGCTGACTATGGCTACACCTTC
CDR3 protein: CASSCTGAADYGYTF

V gene: TRBV10-3
CDR3 length: 16
J gene: TRBJ2-1
D gene: TRBD2
clone size: .
CDR3 DNA: TGTGCCATCAGTGAGTGGGGGACTAGCGGGAGGGATGAGCAGTTCTTC
CDR3 protein: CAISEWGTSGRDEQFF

V gene: TRBV5-8
CDR3 length: 15
J gene: TRBJ2-7
D gene: .
clone size: .
CDR3 DNA: TGTGCCAGCCCCATGAAAAAGTCGCCTACCTACGAGCAGTACTTC
CDR3 protein: CASPMKKSPTYEQYF

V gene: TRBV7-9
CDR3 length: 13
J gene: TRBJ1-5
D gene: .
clone size: .
CDR3 DNA: TGTGCCAGCAGCCCAGGGGCTTGGCAGCCCCAGCATTTT
CDR3 protein: CASSPGAWQPQHF

V gene: TRBV15
CDR3 length: 19
J gene: TRBJ2-6
D gene: .
clone size: .
CDR3 DNA: TGTGCCACCAGCAGAGATCCGAAGGACGGGAGCTCTGGGGCCAACGTCCTGACTTTC
CDR3 protein: CATSRDPKDGSSGANVLTF

V gene: TRBV28
CDR3 length: 14
J gene: TRBJ1-5
D gene: .
clone size: .
CDR3 DNA: TGTGCCAGCAGTTTGAACGGGACAACTCAGCCCCAGCATTTT
CDR3 protein: CASSLNGTTQPQHF

V gene: TRBV19
CDR3 length: 13
J gene: TRBJ1-2
D gene: .
clone size: .
CDR3 DNA: TGTGCCAGTAGTATTGAGGGTAACTATGGCTACACCTTC
CDR3 protein: CASSIEGNYGYTF

V gene: TRBV10-3
CDR3 length: 17
J gene: TRBJ2-7
D gene: .
clone size: few
CDR3 DNA: TGTGCCATCAGCGACTCCGGAGATAGCGGAGCAACCTACGAGCAGTACTTC
CDR3 protein: CAISDSGDSGATYEQYF

V gene: TRBV28
CDR3 length: 14
J gene: TRBJ2-7
D gene: .
clone size: .
CDR3 DNA: TGTGCCAGCAGTTCGGCGGGGGCACAATACGAGCAGTACTTC
CDR3 protein: CASSSAGAQYEQYF

V gene: TRBV19
CDR3 length: 15
J gene: TRBJ2-7
D gene: TRBD1
clone size: once
CDR3 DNA: TGTGCCAGTAGTCCTCCGGGACAGCAAGCCTACGAGCAGTACTTC
CDR3 protein: CASSPPGQQAYEQYF

V gene: TRBV27
CDR3 length: 18
J gene: TRBJ1-1
D gene: .
clone size: .
CDR3 DNA: TGTGCCAGCAGTTTATCCCCGGGAGGGGGTTCGTTATGGACTGAAGCTTTCTTT
CDR3 protein: CASSLSPGGGSLWTEAFF

V gene: TRBV10-2
CDR3 length: 12
J gene: TRBJ2-7
D gene: .
clone size: .
CDR3 DNA: TGCGCCAGCAGTGTCGTAGCGGATGGGCAGTACTTC
CDR3 protein: CASSVVADGQYF

V gene: TRBV7-6
CDR3 length: 18
J gene: TRBJ2-2
D gene: TRBD2
clone size: .
CDR3 DNA: TGTGCCAGCAGCTCCAGGGCCCCTAGCGGGAGGGACACCGGGGAGCTGTTTTTT
CDR3 protein: CASSSRAPSGRDTGELFF

V gene: TRBV11-2
CDR3 length: 17
J gene: TRBJ2-7
D gene: .
clone size: .
CDR3 DNA: TGTGCCAGCAGCTTAGGAGGGAGGCTTCGGAGGGCCTACGAGCAGTACTTC
CDR3 protein: CASSLGGRLRRAYEQYF

V gene: TRBV6-4
CDR3 length: 15
J gene: TRBJ2-1
D gene: TRBD2
clone size: .
CDR3 DNA: TGTGCCAGCAGTCCTGACTGGCGGGGGTACAATGAGCAGTTCTTC
CDR3 protein: CASSPDWRGYNEQFF

V gene: TRBV4-2
CDR3 length: 17
J gene: TRBJ2-5
D gene: TRBD2
clone size: .
CDR3 DNA: TGTGCCAGCAGCCTAGACATCTACCGGGACTATCAAGAGACCCAGTACTTC
CDR3 protein: CASSLDIYRDYQETQYF

V gene: TRBV28
CDR3 length: 16
J gene: TRBJ2-7
D gene: TRBD2
clone size: once
CDR3 DNA: TGTGCCAGCAGCGGACCCGCCGGGACTAGCACCTACGAGCAGTACTTC
CDR3 protein: CASSGPAGTSTYEQYF

V gene: TRBV6-5
CDR3 length: 14
J gene: TRBJ2-5
D gene: .
clone size: .
CDR3 DNA: TGTGCCAGCAGTAAAGAACAAGGGGAAGAGACCCAGTACTTC
CDR3 protein: CASSKEQGEETQYF

V gene: TRBV6-1
CDR3 length: 18
J gene: TRBJ2-7
D gene: TRBD2
clone size: .
CDR3 DNA: TGTGCCAGCAGTGATGGGACTAGCGGGAGATTGGCCCCCTACGAGCAGTACTTC
CDR3 protein: CASSDGTSGRLAPYEQYF

V gene: TRBV11-3
CDR3 length: 15
J gene: TRBJ2-5
D gene: .
clone size: .
CDR3 DNA: TGTGCCAGCACGTGCCAGGGGGGTCCCCAAGAGACCCAGTACTTC
CDR3 protein: CASTCQGGPQETQYF

V gene: TRBV13
CDR3 length: 15
J gene: TRBJ2-7
D gene: TRBD2
clone size: .
CDR3 DNA: TGTGCCAGCAGCCCAGGACTAGCGGGAGCGGTGGAGCAGTACTTC
CDR3 protein: CASSPGLAGAVEQYF

V gene: TRBV19
CDR3 length: 18
J gene: TRBJ2-3
D gene: .
clone size: .
CDR3 DNA: TGTGCCAGTAGTCGATCTAGTGGAGCGAGACAGGTTACAGATACGCAGTATTTT
CDR3 protein: CASSRSSGARQVTDTQYF

V gene: TRBV14
CDR3 length: 14
J gene: TRBJ2-7
D gene: TRBD1
clone size: .
CDR3 DNA: TGTGCCAGCAGCCGGGACAGGACTCCCTACGAGCAGTACTTC
CDR3 protein: CASSRDRTPYEQYF

V gene: TRBV7-9
CDR3 length: 19
J gene: TRBJ2-5
D gene: TRBD2
clone size: .
CDR3 DNA: TGTGCCAGCAGCTTAGATGGGACTAGCGGGAGTGGGAAACAAGAGACCCAGTACTTC
CDR3 protein: CASSLDGTSGSGKQETQYF

V gene: TRBV11-2
CDR3 length: 13
J gene: TRBJ2-1
D gene: TRBD2
clone size: .
CDR3 DNA: TGTGCCAGCAGCTTAGACTGGCTAGCGGATCAGTTCTTC
CDR3 protein: CASSLDWLADQFF

V gene: TRBV11-2
CDR3 length: 13
J gene: TRBJ1-3
D gene: .
clone size: .
CDR3 DNA: TGTGCCAGCAGCTTAGACGGTGGAAACACCATATATTTT
CDR3 protein: CASSLDGGNTIYF

V gene: TRBV6-1
CDR3 length: 16
J gene: TRBJ1-5
D gene: .
clone size: .
CDR3 DNA: TGTGCCAGCAGTGAACTAGGATTCTATAGCAATCAGCCCCAGCATTTT
CDR3 protein: CASSELGFYSNQPQHF

V gene: TRBV6-1
CDR3 length: 14
J gene: TRBJ1-1
D gene: .
clone size: once
CDR3 DNA: TGTGCCAGCAGTGAAGAAAAAAGGAGAACTGAAGCTTTCTTT
CDR3 protein: CASSEEKRRTEAFF

V gene: TRBV7-2
CDR3 length: 16
J gene: TRBJ2-7
D gene: .
clone size: .
CDR3 DNA: TGTGCCAGCAGTCCGATGACTGTGCAGGGCTCCTACGAGCAGTACTTC
CDR3 protein: CASSPMTVQGSYEQYF

V gene: TRBV5-8
CDR3 length: 18
J gene: TRBJ2-1
D gene: TRBD2
clone size: .
CDR3 DNA: TGTGCCAGCACATTAAGGCTAGCGGGGATTCTCTCCTACAATGAGCAGTTCTTC
CDR3 protein: CASTLRLAGILSYNEQFF

V gene: TRBV7-8
CDR3 length: 17
J gene: TRBJ2-1
D gene: TRBD2
clone size: .
CDR3 DNA: TGTGCCAGCAGCACCGCCGGGACTAGCGGGACCCGAAATGAGCAGTTCTTC
CDR3 protein: CASSTAGTSGTRNEQFF

V gene: TRBV25-1
CDR3 length: 15
J gene: TRBJ1-3
D gene: TRBD1
clone size: .
CDR3 DNA: TGTGCCAGCAGTCATGGACAGGAGGAGGGAAACACCATATATTTT
CDR3 protein: CASSHGQEEGNTIYF

V gene: TRBV5-6
CDR3 length: 13
J gene: TRBJ2-7
D gene: TRBD1
clone size: .
CDR3 DNA: TGTGCCAGCAGCTTGGGGACAGGGTGGGAGCAGTACTTC
CDR3 protein: CASSLGTGWEQYF

V gene: TRBV10-3
CDR3 length: 13
J gene: TRBJ1-5
D gene: .
clone size: once
CDR3 DNA: TGTGCCATCAGGGCGCGGGACAATCAGCCCCAGCATTTT
CDR3 protein: CAIRARDNQPQHF

V gene: TRBV15
CDR3 length: 19
J gene: TRBJ2-7
D gene: TRBD1
clone size: few
CDR3 DNA: TGTGCCACCAGCAGAGGTCTAGTAGGACGGGACAGGCTGCCCTACGAGCAGTACTTC
CDR3 protein: CATSRGLVGRDRLPYEQYF

V gene: TRBV18
CDR3 length: 15
J gene: TRBJ1-5
D gene: .
clone size: .
CDR3 DNA: TGTGCCAGCTCACGGCGCAGGGTGGCAAATCAGCCCCAGCATTTT
CDR3 protein: CASSRRRVANQPQHF

V gene: TRBV10-3
CDR3 length: 14
J gene: TRBJ2-2
D gene: .
clone size: once
CDR3 DNA: TGTGCCATCAGTGAAAGGGGGAACACCGGGGAGCTGTTTTTT
CDR3 protein: CAISERGNTGELFF

V gene: TRBV5-5
CDR3 length: 18
J gene: TRBJ2-2
D gene: TRBD2
clone size: .
CDR3 DNA: TGTGCCAGCAGCTTGGTACTAGCGGAACACGCGAACACCGGGGAGCTGTTTTTT
CDR3 protein: CASSLVLAEHANTGELFF

V gene: TRBV6-5
CDR3 length: 14
J gene: TRBJ1-2
D gene: .
clone size: .
CDR3 DNA: TGTGCCAGCAGTACCCCCGGGACTAACTATGGCTACACCTTC
CDR3 protein: CASSTPGTNYGYTF

V gene: TRBV5-6
CDR3 length: 14
J gene: TRBJ1-4
D gene: .
clone size: few
CDR3 DNA: TGTGCCAGCAGCTTACCGGGGACTAATGAAAAACTGTTTTTT
CDR3 protein: CASSLPGTNEKLFF